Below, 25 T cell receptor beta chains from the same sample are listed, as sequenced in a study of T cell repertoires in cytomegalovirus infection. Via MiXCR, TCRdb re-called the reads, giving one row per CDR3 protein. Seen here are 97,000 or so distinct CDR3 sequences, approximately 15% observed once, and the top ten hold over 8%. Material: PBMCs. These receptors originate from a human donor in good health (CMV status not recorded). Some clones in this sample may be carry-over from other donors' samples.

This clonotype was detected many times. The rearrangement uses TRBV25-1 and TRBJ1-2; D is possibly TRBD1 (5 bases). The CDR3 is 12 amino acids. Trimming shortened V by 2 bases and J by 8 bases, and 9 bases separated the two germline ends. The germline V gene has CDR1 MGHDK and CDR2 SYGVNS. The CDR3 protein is CASSETGRGYTF. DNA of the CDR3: TGTGCCAGCAGTGAAACAGGTAGAGGCTACACCTTC.

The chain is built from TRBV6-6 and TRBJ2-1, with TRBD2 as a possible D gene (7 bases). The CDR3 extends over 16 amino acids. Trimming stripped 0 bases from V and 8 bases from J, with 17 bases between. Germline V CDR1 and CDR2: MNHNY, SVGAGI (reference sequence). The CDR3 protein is CASSYSGGGLGDEQFF. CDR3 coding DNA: TGTGCCAGCAGTTACTCGGGGGGGGGCCTAGGAGATGAGCAGTTCTTC.

The CDR3 DNA reads TGTGCCAGCAGTCGATCACTTACCGGGACTTCTCCGCTGTTTTTT. Translation: CASSRSLTGTSPLFF. J is TRBJ2-2 and V is TRBV2; perhaps TRBD2 as D (6 bases). CDR3 length: 15 residues. V gave up 5 bases and J gave up 13 bases, with 23 bases separating them. Germline V CDR1 and CDR2: SNHLY, FYNNEI.

The DNA for the CDR3 is TGTGCCAGCAGACACGAAGTTTGGGGGGCCAGCTACGAGCAGTACTTC. The encoded protein is CASRHEVWGASYEQYF. The rearrangement uses TRBV7-2 and TRBJ2-7, with D perhaps matching TRBD1 or TRBD2 (6 bases each). Deletions cut 6 bases from V and 3 bases from J, with 21 bases between. The CDR3 extends over 16 amino acids. The V gene's germline CDR1 is SGHTA and CDR2 FQGNSA.

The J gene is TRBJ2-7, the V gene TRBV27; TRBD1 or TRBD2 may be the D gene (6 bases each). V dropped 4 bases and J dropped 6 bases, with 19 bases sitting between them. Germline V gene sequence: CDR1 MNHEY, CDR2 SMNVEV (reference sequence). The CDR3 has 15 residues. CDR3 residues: CASSSSGGARGEQYF. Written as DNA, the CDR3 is TGTGCCAGCAGTTCCTCCGGGGGCGCGAGGGGCGAGCAGTACTTC.

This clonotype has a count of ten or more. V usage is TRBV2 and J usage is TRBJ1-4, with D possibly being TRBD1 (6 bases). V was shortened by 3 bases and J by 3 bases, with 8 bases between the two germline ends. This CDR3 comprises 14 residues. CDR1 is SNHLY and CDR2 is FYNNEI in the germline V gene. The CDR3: CASSEGAANEKLFF. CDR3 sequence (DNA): TGTGCCAGCAGTGAGGGGGCAGCTAATGAAAAACTGTTTTTT.

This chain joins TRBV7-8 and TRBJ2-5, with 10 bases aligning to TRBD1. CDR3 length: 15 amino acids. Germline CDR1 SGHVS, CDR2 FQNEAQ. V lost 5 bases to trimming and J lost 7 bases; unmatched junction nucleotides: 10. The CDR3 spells CASSTGQGGEGTQYF. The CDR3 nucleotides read TGTGCCAGCAGCACCGGACAGGGGGGAGAAGGGACCCAGTACTTC.

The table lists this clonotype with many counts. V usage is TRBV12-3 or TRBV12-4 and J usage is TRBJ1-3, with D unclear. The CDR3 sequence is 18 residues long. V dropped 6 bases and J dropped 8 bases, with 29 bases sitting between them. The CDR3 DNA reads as TGTGCCAGCAGACCCGTCTTCAGGTTTGGAAAAGAGGAGGACACCATATATTTT. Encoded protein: CASRPVFRFGKEEDTIYF.

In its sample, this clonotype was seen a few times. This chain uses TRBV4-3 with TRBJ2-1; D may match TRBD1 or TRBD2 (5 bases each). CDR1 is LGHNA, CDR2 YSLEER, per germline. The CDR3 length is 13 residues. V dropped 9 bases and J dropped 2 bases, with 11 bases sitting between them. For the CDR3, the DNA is TGCGCCAGTGCGAAGGGACCCTACAATGAGCAGTTCTTC. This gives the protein CASAKGPYNEQFF.

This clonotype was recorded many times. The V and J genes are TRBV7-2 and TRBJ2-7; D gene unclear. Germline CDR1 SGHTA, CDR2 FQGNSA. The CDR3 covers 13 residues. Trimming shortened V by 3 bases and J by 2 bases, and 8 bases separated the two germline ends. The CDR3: CASSLGRTYEQYF. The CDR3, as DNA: TGTGCCAGCAGCTTGGGCAGGACCTACGAGCAGTACTTC.

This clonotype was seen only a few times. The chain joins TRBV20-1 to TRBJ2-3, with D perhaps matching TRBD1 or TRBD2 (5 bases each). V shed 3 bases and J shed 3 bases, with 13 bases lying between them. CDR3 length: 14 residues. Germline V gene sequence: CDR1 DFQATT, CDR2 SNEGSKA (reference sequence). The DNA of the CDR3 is TGCAGTGCTAGCGATTGGGGGAGTACAGATACGCAGTATTTT. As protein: CSASDWGSTDTQYF.

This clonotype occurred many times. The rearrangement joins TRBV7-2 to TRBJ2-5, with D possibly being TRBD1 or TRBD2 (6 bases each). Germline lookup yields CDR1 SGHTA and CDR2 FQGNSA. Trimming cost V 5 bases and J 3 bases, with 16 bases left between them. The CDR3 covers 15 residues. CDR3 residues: CASSRRWGAKETQYF. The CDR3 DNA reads TGTGCCAGCAGCCGTCGATGGGGGGCGAAAGAGACCCAGTACTTC. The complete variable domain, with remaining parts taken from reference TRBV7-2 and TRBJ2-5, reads GAGVSQSPSNKVTEKGKDVELRCDPISGHTALYWYRQSLGQGLEFLIYFQGNSAPDKSGLPSDRFSAERTGGSVSTLTIQRTQQEDSAVYLCASSRRWGAKETQYFGPGTRLLVL.

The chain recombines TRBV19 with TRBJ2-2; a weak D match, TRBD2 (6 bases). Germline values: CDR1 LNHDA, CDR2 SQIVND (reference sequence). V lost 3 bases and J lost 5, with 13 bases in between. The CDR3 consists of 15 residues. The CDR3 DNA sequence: TGTGCCAGTAGTATTGCTCGGGGGAATACCGGGGAGCTGTTTTTT. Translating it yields CASSIARGNTGELFF.

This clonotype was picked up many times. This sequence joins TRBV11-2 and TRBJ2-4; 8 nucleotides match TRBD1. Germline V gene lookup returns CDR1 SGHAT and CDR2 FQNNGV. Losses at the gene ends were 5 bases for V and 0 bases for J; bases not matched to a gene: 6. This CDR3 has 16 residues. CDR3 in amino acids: CASSRGQGLAKNIQYF. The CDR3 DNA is TGTGCCAGCAGCCGAGGACAGGGACTAGCCAAAAACATTCAGTACTTC.

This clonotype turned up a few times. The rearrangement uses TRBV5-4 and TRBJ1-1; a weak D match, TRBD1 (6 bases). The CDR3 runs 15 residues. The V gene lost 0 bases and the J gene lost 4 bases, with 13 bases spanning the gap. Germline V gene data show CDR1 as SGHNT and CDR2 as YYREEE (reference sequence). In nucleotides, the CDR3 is TGTGCCAGCAGCTTGGCGTCAAGGGGGGGCACTGAAGCTTTCTTT. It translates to CASSLASRGGTEAFF.

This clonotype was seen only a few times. For the CDR3, the DNA is TGTGCCAGCAGCGTAAACCCGGGACCCACCGGGGAGCTGTTTTTT. Encoded protein: CASSVNPGPTGELFF. The chain couples TRBV9 to TRBJ2-2, with D perhaps TRBD1 or TRBD2 (5 bases each). This CDR3 is 15 amino acids long. With 1 base removed from V and 4 bases from J, the gap between germline ends came to 11 bases. Germline assignment: CDR1 SGDLS and CDR2 YYNGEE. Full variable domain (rest looked up from reference TRBV9 and TRBJ2-2): DSGVTQTPKHLITATGQRVTLRCSPRSGDLSVYWYQQSLDQGLQFLIQYYNGEERAKGNILERFSAQQFPDLHSELNLSSLELGDSALYFCASSVNPGPTGELFFGEGSRLTVL.

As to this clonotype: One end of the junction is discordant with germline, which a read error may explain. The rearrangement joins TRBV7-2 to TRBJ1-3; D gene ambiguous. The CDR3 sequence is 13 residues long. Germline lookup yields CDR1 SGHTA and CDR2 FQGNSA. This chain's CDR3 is CASSSSSGNIIYF. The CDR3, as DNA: TGTGCCAGCAGTTCCTCCTCTGGAAACATCATATATTTT.

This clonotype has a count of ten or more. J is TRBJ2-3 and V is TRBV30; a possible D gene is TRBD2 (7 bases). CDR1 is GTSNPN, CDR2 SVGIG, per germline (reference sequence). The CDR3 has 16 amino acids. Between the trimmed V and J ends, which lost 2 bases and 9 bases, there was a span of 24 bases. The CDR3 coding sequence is TGTGCCTGGAGTCTTCCGAGGCGGGGGCCTCCCGACACGCAGTATTTT. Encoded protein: CAWSLPRRGPPDTQYF.

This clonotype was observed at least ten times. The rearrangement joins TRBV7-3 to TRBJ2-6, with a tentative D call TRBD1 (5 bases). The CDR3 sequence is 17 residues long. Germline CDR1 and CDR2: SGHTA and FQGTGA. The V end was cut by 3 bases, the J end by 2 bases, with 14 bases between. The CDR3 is CASSFPSAGTGANVLTF. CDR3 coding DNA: TGTGCCAGCAGCTTCCCATCGGCAGGGACTGGGGCCAACGTCCTGACTTTC.

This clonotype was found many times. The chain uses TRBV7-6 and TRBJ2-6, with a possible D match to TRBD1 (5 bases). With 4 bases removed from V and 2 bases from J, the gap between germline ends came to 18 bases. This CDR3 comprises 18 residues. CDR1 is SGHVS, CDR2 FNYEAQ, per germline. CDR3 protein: CASSSPGPQAPGANVLTF. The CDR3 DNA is TGTGCCAGCAGCTCTCCAGGGCCTCAGGCCCCTGGGGCCAACGTCCTGACTTTC.

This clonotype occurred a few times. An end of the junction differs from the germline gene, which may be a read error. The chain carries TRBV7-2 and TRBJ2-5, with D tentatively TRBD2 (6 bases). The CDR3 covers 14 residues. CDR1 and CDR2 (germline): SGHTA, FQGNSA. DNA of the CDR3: TGTGTCAGCAGCCCCCGGGCGGGGCAAGAGACCCAGTACTTC. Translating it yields CVSSPRAGQETQYF.

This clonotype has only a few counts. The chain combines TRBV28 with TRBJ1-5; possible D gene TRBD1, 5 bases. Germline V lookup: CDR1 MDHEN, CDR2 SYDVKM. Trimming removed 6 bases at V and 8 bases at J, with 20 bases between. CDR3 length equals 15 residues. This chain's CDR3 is CASSQRYGGREPQHF. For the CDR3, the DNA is TGTGCCAGCAGCCAAAGGTACGGGGGACGGGAGCCCCAGCATTTT.

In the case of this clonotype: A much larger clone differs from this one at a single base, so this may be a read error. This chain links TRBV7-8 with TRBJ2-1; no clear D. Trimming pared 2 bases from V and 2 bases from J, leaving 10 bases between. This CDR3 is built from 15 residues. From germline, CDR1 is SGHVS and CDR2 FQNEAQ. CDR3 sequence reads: CASSLNHIAYNEQFF. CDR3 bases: TGTGCCAGCAGCTTAAATCATATCGCCTACAATGAGCAGTTCTTC.

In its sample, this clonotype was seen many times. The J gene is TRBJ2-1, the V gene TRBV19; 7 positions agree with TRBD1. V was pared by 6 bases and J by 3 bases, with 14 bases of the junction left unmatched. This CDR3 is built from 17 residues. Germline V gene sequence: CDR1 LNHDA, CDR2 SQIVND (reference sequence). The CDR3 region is CASSPVTGALLYNEQFF. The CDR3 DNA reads TGTGCCAGTAGCCCAGTCACAGGGGCCCTTCTCTACAATGAGCAGTTCTTC.

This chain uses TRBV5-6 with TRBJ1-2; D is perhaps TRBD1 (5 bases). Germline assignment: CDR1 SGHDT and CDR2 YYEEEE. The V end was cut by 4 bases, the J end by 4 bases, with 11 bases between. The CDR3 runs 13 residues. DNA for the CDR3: TGTGCCAGCAGCCCCGGGGCGTCCTATGGCTACACCTTC. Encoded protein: CASSPGASYGYTF.